The 24 T cell receptor beta chains reported below all come from one sample, sequenced in a study of radiotherapy plus CTLA-4 blockade in lung cancer. Generated by immunoSEQ multiplex PCR, the TCRdb table keeps only in-frame clones and is missing some. The repertoire holds approximately 48,000 clones, with approximately 84% as singletons. Sample: peripheral blood, taken from a patient treated with radiotherapy plus ipilimumab. All receptors come from a human donor with non-small cell lung cancer whose response to radiotherapy plus ipilimumab could not be evaluated.

This sequence joins TRBV4-1 and TRBJ2-3; the D gene is possibly TRBD2 (6 bases). The CDR3 runs to 16 residues. The V and J ends lost 0 bases and 2 bases respectively, with 12 bases between them. Germline assignment: CDR1 MGHRA and CDR2 YSYEKL. For the CDR3, the DNA is TGCGCCAGCAGCCAAGACAGGACTAAGTTCACAGATACGCAGTATTTT. It specifies CASSQDRTKFTDTQYF.

This clone appeared a few times. A junction boundary mismatches the germline segment, possibly from a read error. The chain employs TRBV2 and TRBJ1-2; possible D gene TRBD1, 5 bases. CDR3 length: 13 amino acids. Germline-derived CDR1 and CDR2 are SNHLY and FYNNEI. The CDR3 DNA sequence: TGTGCCAGCAGGGAAGAGACAGTCTATGGCTACACCTTC. This translates into CASREETVYGYTF.

This clone has a single count. This chain joins TRBV2 and TRBJ2-3; D call uncertain. The germline gives CDR1 SNHLY, CDR2 FYNNEI. Trimming stripped 5 bases from V and 2 bases from J, with 14 bases between. The CDR3 runs 15 residues. The CDR3 sequence is CASSSQESLTDTQYF. The DNA of the CDR3 is TGTGCCAGCAGTAGCCAAGAGTCCCTCACAGATACGCAGTATTTT.

The gene calls are TRBV15 and TRBJ2-2; 10 bases agree with TRBD2. The germline V gene encodes CDR1 LNHNV and CDR2 YYDKDF (reference sequence). The CDR3 loop spans 17 amino acids. V shed 5 bases, J shed 2 bases, and the junction held 8 bases outside the gene matches. CDR3 DNA sequence: TGTGCCACCAGCCCAACGACTAGCGGGTATAACACCGGGGAGCTGTTTTTT. Its protein product is CATSPTTSGYNTGELFF.

The CDR3 reads CASSLVPQGPYEQYF. CDR3 coding DNA: TGTGCCAGCAGTTTAGTCCCGCAGGGGCCCTACGAGCAGTACTTC. V usage is TRBV28 and J usage is TRBJ2-5; a weak D match, TRBD1 (6 bases). The end of the DNA aligns better with TRBJ2-7, so the J call may be wrong. CDR1 is MDHEN and CDR2 is SYDVKM in the germline V gene. The CDR3 has 15 residues.

The chain has TRBV28 and TRBJ2-3, with 11 bases aligning to TRBD2. Germline V CDR1 and CDR2: MDHEN, SYDVKM. V was pared by 6 bases and J by 4 bases, with 15 bases of the junction left unmatched. This CDR3 has 18 amino acids. CDR3 in amino acids: CASSSSGTSGGGADTQYF. As DNA, the CDR3 is TGTGCCAGCAGCTCATCCGGGACTAGCGGCGGAGGGGCAGATACGCAGTATTTT.

The CDR3: CASSLEGLGETQYF. CDR3 bases: TGTGCCAGCAGCTTAGAGGGGCTCGGAGAGACCCAGTACTTC. J is TRBJ2-5 and V is TRBV7-8; D might be TRBD1 (5 bases). This CDR3 is 14 amino acids long. Germline assignment: CDR1 SGHVS and CDR2 FQNEAQ. Trimming took 1 base from V and 4 from J, leaving 10 bases between them.

This chain uses TRBV7-8 with TRBJ2-2, with 9 bases that match TRBD1. Germline trimming cut 5 bases from V and 7 bases from J; bases unmatched to any gene: 11. This CDR3 region has 16 residues. CDR1 SGHVS and CDR2 FQNEAQ come from the germline V gene. The DNA for the CDR3 is TGTGCCAGCAGCAAATCCGGGACAGGGATTGTCGGGGAGCTGTTTTTT. It translates to CASSKSGTGIVGELFF.

The chain employs TRBV9 and TRBJ2-6; D gene ambiguous. The CDR3 has 16 amino acids. Germline assignment: CDR1 SGDLS and CDR2 YYNGEE. V lost 3 bases and J lost 0, with 10 bases in between. The CDR3 reads CASSAFSYSGANVLTF. CDR3 coding DNA: TGTGCCAGCAGCGCCTTCTCCTACTCTGGGGCCAACGTCCTGACTTTC.

The rearrangement uses TRBV21-1 and TRBJ2-5; TRBD1 was called by the table and not checked on the DNA. TRBV21-1 is a pseudogene locus. The length of the CDR3 is 16 residues. CDR3 nucleotides: TGTGCCAGCAGCAAAGTAACAGGGACAGCACAGGAGACCCAGTACTTC. Its protein is CASSKVTGTAQETQYF.

The chain has TRBV2 and TRBJ2-7; 8 bases agree with TRBD1. Germline values: CDR1 SNHLY, CDR2 FYNNEI. The J segment lost 6 bases and the V segment lost 5 bases, leaving 9 bases of the junction unmatched. The CDR3 sequence is 14 residues long. This chain's CDR3 is CASSPDRGFSEQYF. The CDR3 nucleotides read TGTGCCAGCAGTCCCGACAGGGGCTTTTCCGAGCAGTACTTC.

V is TRBV4-1 and J is TRBJ2-3; a weak D match, TRBD1 (6 bases). The CDR3 has 14 amino acids. Germline assignment: CDR1 MGHRA and CDR2 YSYEKL. Deletions cut 8 bases from V and 2 bases from J, with 14 bases between. CDR3 nucleotide sequence: TGCGCCAGCGGAGGTCAGGGGAACACAGATACGCAGTATTTT. Its translation is CASGGQGNTDTQYF.

The chain links TRBV2 to TRBJ2-7, with D perhaps matching TRBD1 (6 bases). CDR3 size: 11 residues. In germline, CDR1 is SNHLY, CDR2 FYNNEI. Trimming took 10 bases from V and 7 from J, leaving 14 bases between them. In nucleotides, the CDR3 is TGTGCCACCTCCAGGGGTCTGGAGCAGTACTTC. This encodes CATSRGLEQYF.

On this clone: At one end the junction does not follow the germline gene, possibly because of a read error. This chain uses TRBV28 with TRBJ1-2; D possibly corresponds to TRBD1 (5 bases). CDR1 is MDHEN and CDR2 is SYDVKM in the germline V gene. The CDR3 is 12 residues long. CDR3 protein: CASSDRGGARIF. The DNA for the CDR3 is TGTGCCAGCAGTGATAGAGGCGGGGCCCGCATCTTC.

This chain uses TRBV7-2 with TRBJ2-5, with TRBD2 matching over 12 bases. Germline V gene sequence: CDR1 SGHTA, CDR2 FQGNSA. The V and J ends lost 3 bases and 5 bases, in that order; junction bases with no gene match: 4. The CDR3 has 15 amino acids. In nucleotides, the CDR3 is TGTGCCAGCAGCTTTGGGACTAGCGGGTTCGAGACCCAGTACTTC. The encoded protein is CASSFGTSGFETQYF.

V is TRBV6-1 and J is TRBJ1-2; no clear D gene. Between the trimmed V and J ends, which lost 7 bases and 8 bases, there was a span of 14 bases. Germline loops: CDR1 MNHNS, CDR2 SASEGT. This CDR3 has 12 amino acids. The CDR3 protein is CASTNWVGGYTF. CDR3 coding DNA: TGTGCCAGCACTAACTGGGTGGGCGGCTACACCTTC.

This chain links TRBV27 with TRBJ2-4; D gene uncertain. The ends were cut back, 7 bases at V and 0 bases at J, with 13 bases in the middle. CDR1 MNHEY and CDR2 SMNVEV come from the germline V gene (reference sequence). The CDR3 totals 15 residues. CDR3 sequence (DNA): TGTGCCAGCATGTCAGAGGTTGGAGCCAAAAACATTCAGTACTTC. Translation: CASMSEVGAKNIQYF.

The chain recombines TRBV5-8 with TRBJ1-5; D not resolved. V gave up 4 bases and J gave up 3 bases, with 11 bases separating them. Germline V gives CDR1 SGHTS, CDR2 YDEGEE. The CDR3 is 14 amino acids. The CDR3 sequence: CASSPRHINQPQHF. The CDR3 region has the DNA TGTGCCAGCAGCCCCAGACATATCAATCAGCCCCAGCATTTT.

This chain connects TRBV4-3 to TRBJ1-3; D might be TRBD1 (5 bases). The CDR3 loop spans 18 amino acids. Per germline, CDR1 LGHNA and CDR2 YSLEER. Trimming removed 0 bases from V and 0 bases from J, with 15 bases in between. The CDR3 DNA reads as TGCGCCAGCAGCCAAGATCCAGGAGGGGTCGTCTCTGGAAACACCATATATTTT. Translating gives CASSQDPGGVVSGNTIYF.

The J gene is TRBJ1-2, the V gene TRBV2; D might be TRBD1 (6 bases). Germline CDR1 reads SNHLY; CDR2 reads FYNNEI. This CDR3 spans 16 amino acids. V was clipped by 6 bases and J by 7 bases, with 24 bases between them. The CDR3 here is CASRGLGGARDVGYTF. The CDR3 DNA reads as TGTGCCAGCAGAGGTCTCGGGGGGGCGCGAGATGTTGGCTACACCTTC. Using reference TRBV2 and TRBJ1-2 for the parts outside the CDR3, the full variable domain is EPEVTQTPSHQVTQMGQEVILRCVPISNHLYFYWYRQILGQKVEFLVSFYNNEISEKSEIFDDQFSVERPDGSNFTLKIRSTKLEDSAMYFCASRGLGGARDVGYTFGSGTRLTVV.

V gene TRBV6-5 combines with J gene TRBJ1-2, with 8 positions matching TRBD1. The ends lost 1 base at V and 2 bases at J; junction bases unmatched: 6. The CDR3 is 16 residues long. Germline lookup yields CDR1 MNHEY and CDR2 SVGAGI. CDR3: CASSYLPDRENYGYTF. CDR3 DNA: TGTGCCAGCAGTTACTTGCCGGACAGGGAGAACTATGGCTACACCTTC.

The chain joins TRBV15 to TRBJ2-3; D is perhaps TRBD1 (6 bases). There are 15 residues in the CDR3. The germline V gene has CDR1 LNHNV and CDR2 YYDKDF (reference sequence). V lost 5 bases, J lost 6 bases, and 18 bases lay in between. CDR3 bases: TGTGCCACCAGCTCCCGTGACTGGCAGGGGGATACGCAGTATTTT. As protein: CATSSRDWQGDTQYF.

This clone was picked up one time. V gene TRBV10-1 combines with J gene TRBJ1-3, with a tentative D call TRBD1 (6 bases). The germline V gene has CDR1 WNHNN and CDR2 SYGVQD (reference sequence). There are 15 residues in the CDR3. Trimming pared 4 bases from V and 2 bases from J, leaving 12 bases between. CDR3 sequence reads: CASSGTVPPGNTIYF. The CDR3 DNA reads as TGCGCCAGCAGTGGGACAGTACCCCCTGGAAACACCATATATTTT.

Concerning this clone: Germline and junction disagree at one end, which may indicate a read error. The chain links TRBV5-4 to TRBJ1-4, with D unclear. The V gene's germline CDR1 is SGHNT and CDR2 YYREEE (reference sequence). The CDR3 contains 15 residues. The CDR3 DNA follows: TGCGCCAGCAGCGCCCGATTAGCAACTAATGAAAAACTGTTTTTT. Translation: CASSARLATNEKLFF.